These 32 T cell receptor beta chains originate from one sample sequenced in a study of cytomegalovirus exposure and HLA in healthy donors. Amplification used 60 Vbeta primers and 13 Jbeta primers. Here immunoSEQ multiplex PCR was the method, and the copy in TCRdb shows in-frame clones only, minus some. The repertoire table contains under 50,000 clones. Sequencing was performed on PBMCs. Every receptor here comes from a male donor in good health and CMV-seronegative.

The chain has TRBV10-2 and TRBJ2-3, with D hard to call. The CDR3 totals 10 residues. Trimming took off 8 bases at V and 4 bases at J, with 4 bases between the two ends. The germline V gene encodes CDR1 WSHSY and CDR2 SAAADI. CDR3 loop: CASLADTQYF. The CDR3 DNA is TGCGCCAGCTTAGCAGATACGCAGTATTTT.

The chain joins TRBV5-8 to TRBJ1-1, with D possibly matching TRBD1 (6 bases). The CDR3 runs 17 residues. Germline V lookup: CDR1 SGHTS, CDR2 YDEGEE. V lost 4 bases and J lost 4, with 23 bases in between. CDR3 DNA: TGTGCCAGCAGCACAACAGGTTACATAGGGGGGGGCACTGAAGCTTTCTTT. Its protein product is CASSTTGYIGGGTEAFF.

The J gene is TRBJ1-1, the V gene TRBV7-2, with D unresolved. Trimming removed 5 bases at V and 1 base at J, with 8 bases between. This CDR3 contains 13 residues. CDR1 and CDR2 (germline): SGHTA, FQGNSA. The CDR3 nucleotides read TGTGCCAGCAGCCCCACAAAGAACACTGAAGCTTTCTTT. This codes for CASSPTKNTEAFF.

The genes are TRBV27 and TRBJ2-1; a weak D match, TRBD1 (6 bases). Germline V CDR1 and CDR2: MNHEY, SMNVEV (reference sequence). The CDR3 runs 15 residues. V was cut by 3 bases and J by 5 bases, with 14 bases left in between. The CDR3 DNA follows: TGTGCCAGCAGTTTCATTGAGGACAGCGACAATGAGCAGTTCTTC. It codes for CASSFIEDSDNEQFF.

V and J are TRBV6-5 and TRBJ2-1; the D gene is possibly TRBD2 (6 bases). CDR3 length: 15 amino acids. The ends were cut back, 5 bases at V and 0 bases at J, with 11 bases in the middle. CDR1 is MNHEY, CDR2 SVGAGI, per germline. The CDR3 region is CASSPLAASYNEQFF. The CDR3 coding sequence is TGTGCCAGCAGTCCCTTAGCGGCCTCCTACAATGAGCAGTTCTTC.

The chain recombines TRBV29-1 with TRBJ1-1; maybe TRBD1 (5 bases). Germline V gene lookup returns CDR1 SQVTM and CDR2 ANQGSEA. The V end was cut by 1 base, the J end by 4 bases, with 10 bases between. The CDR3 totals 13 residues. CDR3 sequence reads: CSVEAPGPTEAFF. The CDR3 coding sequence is TGCAGCGTTGAAGCCCCAGGGCCCACTGAAGCTTTCTTT. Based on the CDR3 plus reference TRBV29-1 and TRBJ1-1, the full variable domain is SAVISQKPSRDICQRGTSLTIQCQVDSQVTMMFWYRQQPGQSLTLIATANQGSEATYESGFVIDKFPISRPNLTFSTLTVSNMSPEDSSIYLCSVEAPGPTEAFFGQGTRLTVV.

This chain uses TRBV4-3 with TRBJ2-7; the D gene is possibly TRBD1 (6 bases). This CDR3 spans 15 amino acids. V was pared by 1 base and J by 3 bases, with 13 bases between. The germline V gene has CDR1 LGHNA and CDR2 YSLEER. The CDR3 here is CASSQVPGELYEQYF. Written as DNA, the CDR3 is TGCGCCAGCAGCCAAGTTCCAGGGGAGCTCTACGAGCAGTACTTC.

CDR3 sequence reads: CSAPDTEAFF. CDR3 nucleotide sequence: TGCAGTGCTCCCGACACTGAAGCTTTCTTT. The V gene is TRBV20-1, the J gene TRBJ1-1; D remains ambiguous. The length of the CDR3 is 10 residues. Germline CDR1 DFQATT, CDR2 SNEGSKA (reference sequence). V was shortened by 5 bases and J by 3 bases, with 4 bases between the two germline ends.

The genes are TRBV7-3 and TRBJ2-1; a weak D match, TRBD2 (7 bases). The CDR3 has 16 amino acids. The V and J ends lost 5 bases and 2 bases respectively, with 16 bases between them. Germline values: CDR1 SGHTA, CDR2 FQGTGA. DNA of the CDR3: TGTGCCAGCAGCACGTCCGGGGGGCCCCCCTACAATGAGCAGTTCTTC. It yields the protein CASSTSGGPPYNEQFF.

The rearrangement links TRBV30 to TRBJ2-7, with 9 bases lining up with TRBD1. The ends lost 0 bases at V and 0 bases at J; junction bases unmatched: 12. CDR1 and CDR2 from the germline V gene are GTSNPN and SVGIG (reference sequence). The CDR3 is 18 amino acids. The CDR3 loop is CAWSVPLPTGGFSYEQYF. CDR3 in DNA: TGTGCCTGGAGTGTCCCCCTCCCTACAGGGGGCTTCTCCTACGAGCAGTACTTC.

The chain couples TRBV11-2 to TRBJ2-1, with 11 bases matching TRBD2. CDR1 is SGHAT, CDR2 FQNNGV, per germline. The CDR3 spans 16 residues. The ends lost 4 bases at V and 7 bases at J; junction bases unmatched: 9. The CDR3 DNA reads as TGTGCCAGCAGCTCCATAGCGGGGGGGCCGCGTAATGAGCAGTTCTTC. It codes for CASSSIAGGPRNEQFF.

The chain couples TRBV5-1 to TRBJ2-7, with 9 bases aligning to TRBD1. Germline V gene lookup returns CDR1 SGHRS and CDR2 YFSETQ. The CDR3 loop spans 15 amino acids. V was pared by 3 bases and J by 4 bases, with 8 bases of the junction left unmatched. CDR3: CASSSGQGGGYEQYF. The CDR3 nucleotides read TGCGCCAGCAGCTCGGGACAGGGCGGGGGATACGAGCAGTACTTC.

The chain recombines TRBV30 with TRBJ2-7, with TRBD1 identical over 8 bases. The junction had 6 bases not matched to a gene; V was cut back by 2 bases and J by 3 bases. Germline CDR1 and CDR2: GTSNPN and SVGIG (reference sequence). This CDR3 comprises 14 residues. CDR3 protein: CAWSKDRGFYEQYF. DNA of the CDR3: TGTGCCTGGAGTAAAGACAGGGGTTTCTACGAGCAGTACTTC.

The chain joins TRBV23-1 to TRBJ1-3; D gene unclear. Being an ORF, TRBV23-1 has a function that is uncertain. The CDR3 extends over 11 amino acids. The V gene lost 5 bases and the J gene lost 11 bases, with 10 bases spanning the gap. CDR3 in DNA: TGCGCCAGCAGTTACCCCGGTTCCATATATTTT. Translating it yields CASSYPGSIYF.

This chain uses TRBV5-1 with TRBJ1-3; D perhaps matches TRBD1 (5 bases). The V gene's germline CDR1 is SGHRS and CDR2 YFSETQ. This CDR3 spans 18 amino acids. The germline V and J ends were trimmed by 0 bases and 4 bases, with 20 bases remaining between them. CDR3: CASSLGDRPSLAGNTIYF. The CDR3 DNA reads TGCGCCAGCAGCTTGGGAGACAGACCATCGTTAGCCGGAAACACCATATATTTT.

CDR3 bases: TGTGCCAGCAGCTTATGGGGGGGCAACGAGCAGTACTTC. Residues: CASSLWGGNEQYF. The chain carries TRBV7-3 and TRBJ2-7; tentatively, D is TRBD2 (7 bases). Germline-derived CDR1 and CDR2 are SGHTA and FQGTGA. CDR3 length equals 13 residues. The ends were cut back, 2 bases at V and 5 bases at J, with 10 bases in the middle.

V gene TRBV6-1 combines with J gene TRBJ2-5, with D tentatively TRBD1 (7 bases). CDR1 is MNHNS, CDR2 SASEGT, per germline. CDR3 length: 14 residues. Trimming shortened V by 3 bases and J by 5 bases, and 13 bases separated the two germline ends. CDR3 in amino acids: CASSDGGGWETQYF. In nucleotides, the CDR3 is TGTGCCAGCAGTGATGGAGGGGGCTGGGAGACCCAGTACTTC.

The CDR3 sequence: CASSHRQGAFQETQYF. In nucleotides, the CDR3 is TGTGCCAGCAGTCATCGACAGGGGGCTTTTCAAGAGACCCAGTACTTC. This chain connects TRBV5-4 to TRBJ2-5; 10 bases are a match to TRBD1. This CDR3 region has 16 residues. Trimming at V came to 5 bases and at J to 2 bases, leaving 9 bases not matched to a gene. Germline CDR1 SGHNT, CDR2 YYREEE (reference sequence).

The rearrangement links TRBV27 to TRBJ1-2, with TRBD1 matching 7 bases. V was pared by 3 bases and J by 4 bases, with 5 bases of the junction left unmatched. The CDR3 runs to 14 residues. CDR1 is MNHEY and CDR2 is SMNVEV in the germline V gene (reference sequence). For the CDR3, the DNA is TGTGCCAGCAGTTTTCGACAGGGTATCTATGGCTACACCTTC. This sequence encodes CASSFRQGIYGYTF.

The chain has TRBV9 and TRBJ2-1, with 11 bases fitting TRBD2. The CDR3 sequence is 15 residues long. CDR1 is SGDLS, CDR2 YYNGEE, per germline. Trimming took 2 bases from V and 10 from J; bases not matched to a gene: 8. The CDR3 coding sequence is TGTGCCAGCAGCGTTAGCGGGGGGGGCTCTTCGGAGCAGTTCTTC. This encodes CASSVSGGGSSEQFF. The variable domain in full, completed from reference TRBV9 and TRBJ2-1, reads DSGVTQTPKHLITATGQRVTLRCSPRSGDLSVYWYQQSLDQGLQFLIQYYNGEERAKGNILERFSAQQFPDLHSELNLSSLELGDSALYFCASSVSGGGSSEQFFGPGTRLTVL.

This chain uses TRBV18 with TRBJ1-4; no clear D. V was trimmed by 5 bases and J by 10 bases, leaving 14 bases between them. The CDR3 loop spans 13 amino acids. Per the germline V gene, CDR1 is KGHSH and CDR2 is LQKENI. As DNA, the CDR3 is TGTGCCAGCTCATCGGACTGGGGAGGAAAACTGTTTTTT. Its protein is CASSSDWGGKLFF.

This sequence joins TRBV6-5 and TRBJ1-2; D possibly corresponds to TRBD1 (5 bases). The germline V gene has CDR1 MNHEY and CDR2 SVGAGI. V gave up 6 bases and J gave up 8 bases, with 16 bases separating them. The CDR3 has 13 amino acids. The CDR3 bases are TGTGCCAGCAGAGCGGGGCGTATCCGGGGCTACACCTTC. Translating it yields CASRAGRIRGYTF.

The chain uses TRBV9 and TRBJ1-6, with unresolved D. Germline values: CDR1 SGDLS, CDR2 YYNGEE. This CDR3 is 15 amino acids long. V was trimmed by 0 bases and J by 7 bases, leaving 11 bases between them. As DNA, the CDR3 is TGTGCCAGCAGCGTAGGATGGGAGAGAAATTCACCCCTCCACTTT. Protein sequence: CASSVGWERNSPLHF.

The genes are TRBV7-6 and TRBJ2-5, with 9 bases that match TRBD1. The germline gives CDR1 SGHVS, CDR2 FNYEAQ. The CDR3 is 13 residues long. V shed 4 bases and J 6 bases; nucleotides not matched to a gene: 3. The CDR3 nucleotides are TGTGCCAGCAGCTCCGGACAGGGGAAGACCCAGTACTTC. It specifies CASSSGQGKTQYF.

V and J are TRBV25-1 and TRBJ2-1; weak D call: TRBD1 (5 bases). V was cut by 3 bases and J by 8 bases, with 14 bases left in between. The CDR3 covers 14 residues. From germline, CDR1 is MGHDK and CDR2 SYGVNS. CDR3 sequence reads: CASSDGLRVDEQFF. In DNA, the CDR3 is TGTGCCAGCAGTGATGGCCTCAGGGTCGATGAGCAGTTCTTC.

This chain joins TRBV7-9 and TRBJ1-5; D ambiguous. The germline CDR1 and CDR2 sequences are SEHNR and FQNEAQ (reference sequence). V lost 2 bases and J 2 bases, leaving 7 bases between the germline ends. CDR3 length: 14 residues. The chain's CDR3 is CASSLQAGNQPQHF. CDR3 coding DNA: TGTGCCAGCAGCTTACAGGCTGGCAATCAGCCCCAGCATTTT.

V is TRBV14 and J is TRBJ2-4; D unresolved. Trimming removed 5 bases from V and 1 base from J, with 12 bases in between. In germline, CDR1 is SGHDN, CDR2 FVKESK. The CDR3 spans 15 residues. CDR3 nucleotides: TGTGCCAGCAGCGCCCCATCCGGGGCCAAAAACATTCAGTACTTC. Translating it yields CASSAPSGAKNIQYF.

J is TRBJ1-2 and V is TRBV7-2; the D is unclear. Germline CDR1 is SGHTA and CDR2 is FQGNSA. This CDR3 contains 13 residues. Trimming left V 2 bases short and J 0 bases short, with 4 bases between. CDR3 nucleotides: TGTGCCAGCAGCTTAACTGCTAACTATGGCTACACCTTC. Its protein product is CASSLTANYGYTF.

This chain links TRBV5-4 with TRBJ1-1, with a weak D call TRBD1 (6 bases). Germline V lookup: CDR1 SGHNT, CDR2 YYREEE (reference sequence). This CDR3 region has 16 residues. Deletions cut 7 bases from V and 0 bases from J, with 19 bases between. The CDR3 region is CASALRGGPMNTEAFF. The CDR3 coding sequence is TGTGCCAGCGCCTTACGGGGGGGGCCTATGAACACTGAAGCTTTCTTT.

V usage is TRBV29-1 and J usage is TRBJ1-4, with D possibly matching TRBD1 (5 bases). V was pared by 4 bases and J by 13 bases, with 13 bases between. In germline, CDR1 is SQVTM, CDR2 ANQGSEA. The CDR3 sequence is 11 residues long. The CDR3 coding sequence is TGCAGCGTTGGACTCCAGGGTGGACTGTTTTTT. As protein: CSVGLQGGLFF.

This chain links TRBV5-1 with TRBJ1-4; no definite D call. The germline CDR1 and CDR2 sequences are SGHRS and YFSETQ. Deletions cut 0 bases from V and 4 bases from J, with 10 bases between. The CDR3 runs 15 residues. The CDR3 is CASSLVAGNNEKLFF. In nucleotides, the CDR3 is TGCGCCAGCAGCTTGGTGGCCGGGAATAATGAAAAACTGTTTTTT.

The CDR3 bases are TGTGCCAGCAGCCCCACGGTGACAGGGGGGCCGCAGGACACTGAAGCTTTCTTT. It codes for CASSPTVTGGPQDTEAFF. V gene TRBV13 combines with J gene TRBJ1-1; 9 nucleotides agree with TRBD1. This CDR3 comprises 18 residues. Per the germline V gene, CDR1 is PRHDT and CDR2 is FYEKMQ (reference sequence). The J segment lost 3 bases and the V segment lost 5 bases, leaving 16 bases of the junction unmatched.